What follows are 17 T cell receptor beta chains derived from one specimen sequenced in a study of siplizumab effects on memory and regulatory T cells. Using immunoSEQ multiplex PCR, the repertoire was profiled, and TCRdb retains in-frame clones only, with some absent. The table has some 100,000 clones, roughly 94% seen once; the top ten hold approximately 0.58%. Sequences were obtained from Tregs sorted from blood. The receptor set was obtained from a human donor in good health.

This chain links TRBV4-2 with TRBJ1-4; no definite D call. This CDR3 comprises 15 residues. The germline CDR1 and CDR2 sequences are LGHNA and YNFKEQ. V was pared by 0 bases and J by 3 bases, with 8 bases between. The CDR3 region has the DNA TGTGCCAGCAGCCAAGATACAGCAGCTAATGAAAAACTGTTTTTT. Encoded protein: CASSQDTAANEKLFF.

The rearrangement links TRBV19 to TRBJ1-2; 7 nucleotides align to TRBD1. V was pared by 4 bases and J by 3 bases, with 5 bases of the junction left unmatched. Germline CDR1 LNHDA, CDR2 SQIVND (reference sequence). The CDR3 loop spans 14 amino acids. The CDR3 loop is CASSTPGTDYGYTF. In DNA form, the CDR3 reads TGTGCCAGTAGTACGCCAGGGACAGACTATGGCTACACCTTC.

The V and J genes are TRBV9 and TRBJ2-3, with a possible D match to TRBD2 (5 bases). The V end lost 5 bases, the J end lost 6 bases, and 22 bases lay between the germline ends. This CDR3 comprises 16 residues. CDR1 is SGDLS, CDR2 YYNGEE, per germline. The CDR3 spells CASSSVAVPPRDTQYF. The CDR3 bases are TGTGCCAGCAGTAGCGTAGCCGTGCCCCCCCGGGATACGCAGTATTTT. Full variable domain (missing parts from reference TRBV9 and TRBJ2-3): DSGVTQTPKHLITATGQRVTLRCSPRSGDLSVYWYQQSLDQGLQFLIQYYNGEERAKGNILERFSAQQFPDLHSELNLSSLELGDSALYFCASSSVAVPPRDTQYFGPGTRLTVL.

This rearrangement joins TRBV19 to TRBJ2-1; D not certain. This CDR3 is built from 11 residues. V lost 8 bases and J lost 4, with 6 bases in between. Germline assignment: CDR1 LNHDA and CDR2 SQIVND (reference sequence). The CDR3 reads CASSTYNEQFF. CDR3 nucleotide sequence: TGTGCCAGTTCGACTTACAATGAGCAGTTCTTC.

This clone was detected once. The chain combines TRBV11-2 with TRBJ1-1, with TRBD1 matching over 7 bases. Germline V gene data show CDR1 as SGHAT and CDR2 as FQNNGV. Germline trimming cut 3 bases from V and 11 bases from J; bases unmatched to any gene: 12. CDR3 length: 14 residues. CDR3 in DNA: TGTGCCAGCAGCTTCCCAGGGACAGCCGGAAGGGCTTTCTTT. Residues: CASSFPGTAGRAFF.

V usage is TRBV19 and J usage is TRBJ1-2; a possible D gene is TRBD1 (5 bases). This CDR3 has 15 residues. V was trimmed by 7 bases and J by 1 base, leaving 16 bases between them. CDR1 and CDR2 from the germline V gene are LNHDA and SQIVND (reference sequence). Written as DNA, the CDR3 is TGTGCCAGTACAGGGCCGGGGGGTAATAACTATGGCTACACCTTC. Translated: CASTGPGGNNYGYTF.

The chain has TRBV7-8 and TRBJ2-1, with D possibly being TRBD2 (5 bases). V was trimmed by 1 base and J by 2 bases, leaving 15 bases between them. The length of the CDR3 is 17 residues. Germline V lookup: CDR1 SGHVS, CDR2 FQNEAQ. In DNA form, the CDR3 reads TGTGCCAGCAGCTTAGGGATTGCGGCGAGGGCCTACAATGAGCAGTTCTTC. Translating it yields CASSLGIAARAYNEQFF. Full variable domain (remainder filled in from reference TRBV7-8 and TRBJ2-1): GAGVSQSPRYKVAKRGQDVALRCDPISGHVSLFWYQQALGQGPEFLTYFQNEAQLDKSGLPSDRFFAERPEGSVSTLKIQRTQQEDSAVYLCASSLGIAARAYNEQFFGPGTRLTVL.

This clone has a single count. The chain uses TRBV11-2 and TRBJ2-7; 11 positions agree with TRBD1. Trimming cost V 3 bases and J 4 bases; bases outside gene matches: 5. Germline V gene data show CDR1 as SGHAT and CDR2 as FQNNGV. The CDR3 is 15 residues long. The CDR3 nucleotides read TGTGCCAGCAGCTTCTTGGACAGGGGGCTATACGAGCAGTACTTC. Its translation: CASSFLDRGLYEQYF.

The chain carries TRBV25-1 and TRBJ2-6; TRBD1 matches at 12 bases. This CDR3 is built from 17 residues. Germline V gives CDR1 MGHDK, CDR2 SYGVNS. Unmatched junction bases numbered 2, after V lost 1 base and J lost 4 bases. CDR3 region: CASSEWGQGAGANVLTF. The CDR3 coding sequence is TGTGCCAGCAGTGAATGGGGACAGGGGGCCGGGGCCAACGTCCTGACTTTC.

The chain couples TRBV18 to TRBJ1-3; D is possibly TRBD1 (6 bases). The CDR3 loop spans 15 amino acids. Germline CDR1 reads KGHSH; CDR2 reads LQKENI. Trimming took off 0 bases at V and 7 bases at J, with 13 bases between the two ends. In nucleotides, the CDR3 is TGTGCCAGCTCACCACCGAGGACAGAGACCAACACCATATATTTT. Its translation: CASSPPRTETNTIYF.

The chain carries TRBV5-4 and TRBJ2-7; D is uncertain. V lost 1 base and J lost 2, with 10 bases in between. CDR3 length equals 14 residues. Germline V gene sequence: CDR1 SGHNT, CDR2 YYREEE (reference sequence). The chain's CDR3 is CASSLYGRTYEQYF. CDR3 sequence (DNA): TGTGCCAGCAGCTTGTATGGCAGGACCTACGAGCAGTACTTC.

The genes are TRBV4-1 and TRBJ2-7; TRBD2 matches 9 bases. In germline, CDR1 is MGHRA, CDR2 YSYEKL. V gave up 4 bases and J gave up 2 bases; unmatched junction bases: 6. The CDR3 covers 15 residues. CDR3 nucleotide sequence: TGCGCCAGCAGCCCGTCCTGGACTAGCGCCTACGAGCAGTACTTC. Translation gives CASSPSWTSAYEQYF.

The chain has TRBV7-2 and TRBJ1-2; D uncertain. Trimming took off 1 base at V and 8 bases at J, with 14 bases between the two ends. The CDR3 totals 14 residues. The germline V gene has CDR1 SGHTA and CDR2 FQGNSA. Here the CDR3 reads CASSLDGRLEGYTF. The CDR3 DNA is TGTGCCAGCAGCTTAGATGGCAGATTAGAAGGCTACACCTTC.

The V call is TRBV6-5, the J call TRBJ1-3; D unclear. Looked up from germline, CDR1 is MNHEY and CDR2 is SVGAGI. Trimming shortened V by 0 bases and J by 2 bases, and 8 bases separated the two germline ends. The CDR3 runs 15 residues. In nucleotides, the CDR3 is TGTGCCAGCAGTTACTCGACCCAGCCTGGAAACACCATATATTTT. This gives the protein CASSYSTQPGNTIYF.

The chain links TRBV5-1 to TRBJ1-4, with D perhaps TRBD1 (5 bases). The germline CDR1 and CDR2 sequences are SGHRS and YFSETQ. The CDR3 covers 12 residues. Trimming took off 4 bases at V and 8 bases at J, with 9 bases between the two ends. The CDR3 sequence: CASSHNREKLFF. CDR3 in DNA: TGCGCCAGCAGCCATAACAGGGAAAAACTGTTTTTT.

V and J are TRBV28 and TRBJ1-3; D remains unclear. The CDR3 loop spans 18 amino acids. CDR1 and CDR2 from the germline V gene are MDHEN and SYDVKM. Trimming pared 3 bases from V and 0 bases from J, leaving 18 bases between. The CDR3 reads CASSFPPWFAASGNTIYF. In DNA form, the CDR3 reads TGTGCCAGCAGTTTTCCCCCTTGGTTTGCGGCCTCTGGAAACACCATATATTTT.

V is TRBV5-1 and J is TRBJ2-3; D ambiguous. The CDR3 runs to 14 residues. Trimming removed 4 bases at V and 5 bases at J, with 14 bases between. CDR1 and CDR2 (germline): SGHRS, YFSETQ. CDR3 bases: TGCGCCAGCAGCCTGGGAAGGGCCGTAGATACGCAGTATTTT. It encodes CASSLGRAVDTQYF.